This T cell receptor (beta chain) is from a study of blood T cell repertoires in COVID-19. The table came from immunoSEQ multiplex PCR; TCRdb's copy has only in-frame clones and leaves some out. The sample consists of tens of thousands of clones, 88% of them appearing once. The trim removed 5 bases at V and 5 bases at J, leaving 3 bases unmatched. The germline V gene encodes CDR1 SGHRS and CDR2 YFSETQ. This CDR3 contains 13 residues. This sequence originates from a human donor with active COVID-19. The donor label of this sample is uncertain. The specimen was peripheral blood. The chain recombines TRBV5-1 with TRBJ1-4, with 7 bases identical to TRBD1. In nucleotides, the CDR3 is TGCGCCAGCAGGACAGGGCCCAATGAAAAACTGTTTTTT. Encoded protein: CASRTGPNEKLFF.